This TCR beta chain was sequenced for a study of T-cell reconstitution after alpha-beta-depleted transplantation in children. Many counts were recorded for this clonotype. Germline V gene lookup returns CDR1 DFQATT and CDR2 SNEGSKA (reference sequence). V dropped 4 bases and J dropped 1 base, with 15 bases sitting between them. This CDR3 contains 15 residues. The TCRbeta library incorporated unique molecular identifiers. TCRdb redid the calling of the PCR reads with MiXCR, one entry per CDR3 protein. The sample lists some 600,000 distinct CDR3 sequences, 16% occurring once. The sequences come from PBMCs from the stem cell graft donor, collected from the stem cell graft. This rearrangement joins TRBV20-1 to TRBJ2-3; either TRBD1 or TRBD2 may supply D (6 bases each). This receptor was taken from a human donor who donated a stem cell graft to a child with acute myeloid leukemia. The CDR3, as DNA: TGCAGTGCTATAGCAGGAGGGGGTGGCACAGATACGCAGTATTTT. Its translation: CSAIAGGGGTDTQYF.